Following are 14 T cell receptor beta chains from one sample sequenced in a study of neoadjuvant nivolumab and ipilimumab in lung cancer. Data came from immunoSEQ multiplex PCR; TCRdb stores just in-frame clones and leaves some out. The table shows approximately 7,000 clones, with 75% to 90% occurring only once. The specimen was tumor tissue, collected after neoadjuvant nivolumab, alone or with ipilimumab, at or shortly before surgery. These receptors were obtained from an adult with non-small cell lung cancer.

The J gene is TRBJ1-4, the V gene TRBV5-1, with D tentatively TRBD1 (5 bases). This CDR3 spans 14 amino acids. Trimming pared 0 bases from V and 8 bases from J, leaving 11 bases between. Per the germline V gene, CDR1 is SGHRS and CDR2 is YFSETQ. The DNA of the CDR3 is TGCGCCAGCAGCTTGGATTATCAGGGCGAAAAACTGTTTTTT. This encodes CASSLDYQGEKLFF. Full variable domain (remainder filled in from reference TRBV5-1 and TRBJ1-4): KAGVTQTPRYLIKTRGQQVTLSCSPISGHRSVSWYQQTPGQGLQFLFEYFSETQRNKGNFPGRFSGRQFSNSRSEMNVSTLELGDSALYLCASSLDYQGEKLFFGSGTQLSVL.

This sequence joins TRBV11-2 and TRBJ1-1; D ambiguous. Germline V gene sequence: CDR1 SGHAT, CDR2 FQNNGV. The CDR3 contains 15 residues. The germline V and J ends were trimmed by 2 bases and 4 bases, with 14 bases remaining between them. In DNA form, the CDR3 reads TGTGCCAGCAGCTTAACTACGGGAACTCCCACTGAAGCTTTCTTT. It is translated as CASSLTTGTPTEAFF.

The chain has TRBV19 and TRBJ1-2; a possible D gene is TRBD1 (6 bases). Trimming took 3 bases from V and 7 from J, leaving 15 bases between them. This CDR3 is built from 14 residues. Germline CDR1 reads LNHDA; CDR2 reads SQIVND (reference sequence). CDR3 sequence (DNA): TGTGCCAGTAGTATTGGACAGAGGTCGGTTGGCTACACCTTC. Its protein is CASSIGQRSVGYTF.

The chain carries TRBV10-3 and TRBJ1-2; the D is unclear. V was clipped by 7 bases and J by 7 bases, with 16 bases between them. Germline V gives CDR1 ENHRY, CDR2 SYGVKD. This CDR3 has 13 residues. CDR3 residues: CAITPQEESGYTF. The CDR3 bases are TGTGCCATCACTCCCCAGGAGGAAAGTGGCTACACCTTC.

This clone was detected only once. The chain couples TRBV6-5 to TRBJ1-2, with 7 positions matching TRBD1. Trimming cost V 3 bases and J 5 bases; bases outside gene matches: 6. The germline gives CDR1 MNHEY, CDR2 SVGAGI. This CDR3 spans 14 amino acids. The CDR3 region has the DNA TGTGCCAGCAGTTATTCCAGGGGGGAGTATGGCTACACCTTC. Translation gives CASSYSRGEYGYTF.

This clone has just a few counts. V is TRBV11-1 and J is TRBJ1-1, with 8 bases aligning to TRBD1. The V segment lost 5 bases and the J segment 1 base; nucleotides outside the gene matches: 3. Germline V gives CDR1 SGHAT, CDR2 FQDESV (reference sequence). This CDR3 comprises 14 residues. The CDR3 coding sequence is TGTGCCAGCAGCGCCGACAGGGGGAACACTGAAGCTTTCTTT. It encodes CASSADRGNTEAFF.

V is TRBV5-4 and J is TRBJ2-5, with D hard to call. Trimming pared 7 bases from V and 2 bases from J, leaving 24 bases between. CDR3 size: 17 residues. In germline, CDR1 is SGHNT, CDR2 YYREEE (reference sequence). The CDR3 DNA sequence: TGTGCCAGCTTCCTCGTGTTATGGATGAAACCTCAAGAGACCCAGTACTTC. Translation: CASFLVLWMKPQETQYF.

The V call is TRBV29-1, the J call TRBJ2-2, with a possible D match to TRBD2 (6 bases). CDR3 size: 14 residues. V shed 7 bases and J shed 2 bases, with 14 bases lying between them. The germline gives CDR1 SQVTM, CDR2 ANQGSEA. The CDR3 coding sequence is TGCAGCGCAGTGGGAGGCTCAAACACCGGGGAGCTGTTTTTT. This codes for CSAVGGSNTGELFF.

This clone was counted only a few times. This chain links TRBV9 with TRBJ2-1; perhaps TRBD2 as D (5 bases). The CDR3 length is 17 residues. The V and J ends lost 1 base and 8 bases respectively, with 22 bases between them. The germline V gene encodes CDR1 SGDLS and CDR2 YYNGEE. This CDR3 reads CASSVTLGSEGLDEQFF. The CDR3 nucleotides are TGTGCCAGCAGCGTAACCCTTGGTAGTGAGGGCCTGGATGAGCAGTTCTTC.

The CDR3 is CASSTPDRRYEQYF. In DNA form, the CDR3 reads TGTGCCAGCAGTACCCCGGACAGGCGTTACGAGCAGTACTTC. The V and J genes are TRBV6-6 and TRBJ2-7, with 7 bases fitting TRBD1. The trim removed 5 bases at V and 4 bases at J, leaving 8 bases unmatched. Germline CDR1 MNHNY, CDR2 SVGAGI (reference sequence). The CDR3 totals 14 residues.

The chain combines TRBV4-3 with TRBJ1-1, with a possible D match to TRBD1 (5 bases). V lost 0 bases and J 8 bases, leaving 16 bases between the germline ends. CDR1 is LGHNA and CDR2 is YSLEER in the germline V gene. The CDR3 consists of 15 residues. This CDR3 reads CASSQERTSSIEAFF. In nucleotides, the CDR3 is TGCGCCAGCAGCCAAGAGAGGACAAGTTCGATAGAAGCTTTCTTT.

The chain recombines TRBV18 with TRBJ2-5; D is possibly TRBD1 or TRBD2 (5 bases each). V was shortened by 2 bases and J by 5 bases, with 15 bases between the two germline ends. This CDR3 spans 15 amino acids. Germline assignment: CDR1 KGHSH and CDR2 LQKENI. The CDR3 region is CASSPETGQGETQYF. For the CDR3, the DNA is TGTGCCAGCTCACCAGAGACGGGGCAGGGTGAGACCCAGTACTTC.

Here the CDR3 DNA reads TGTGCCACCAGCAGAAGACTAGCGGGGGGGCTACCCCAAGAGACCCAGTACTTC. This translates into CATSRRLAGGLPQETQYF. The V gene is TRBV15, the J gene TRBJ2-5; 14 positions agree with TRBD2. The germline gives CDR1 LNHNV, CDR2 YYDKDF (reference sequence). The CDR3 length is 18 residues. With 2 bases clipped from V and 1 base from J, the junction kept 6 bases outside the gene matches.

The chain carries TRBV10-3 and TRBJ2-7; TRBD1 agrees at 10 bases. The junction had 2 bases not matched to a gene; V was cut back by 3 bases and J by 3 bases. Germline lookup yields CDR1 ENHRY and CDR2 SYGVKD. The CDR3 is made up of 14 amino acids. Written as DNA, the CDR3 is TGTGCCATCAGTGACGGACAGGGGGGCTACGAGCAGTACTTC. Translating it yields CAISDGQGGYEQYF.